This T cell receptor (beta chain) was observed in a study of cytomegalovirus exposure and HLA in healthy donors (dated by TCRdb to 2017 to 2019). For context, the study as a whole: According to a later analysis, one platform produced both the roughly 120 validation repertoires and the 670 or so repertoires of the first cohort. To predict cytomegalovirus infection status, the study brought together high-throughput TCR immunosequencing, statistical association of individual TCRs with disease status, and machine learning. A separate validation cohort of some 130 different subjects was used in addition to the approximately 700-subject first cohort. The study aimed to test whether cataloging public T cell receptors could reveal signatures of past pathogen exposure. Broad study findings and their caveats: The authors suggested that the approach could potentially be generalized to other disease states and immunological phenotypes. The study listed 164 TCR beta chains as associated with cytomegalovirus. Subsequent analysis determined that TCRs grouped into clusters in the first cohort also showed a tendency toward co-occurrence across the 120 validation repertoires, and approximately 94% of cluster scores exceeded 0. A later analysis lacked HLA typing for the validation cohort, so it scored co-occurrence in that cohort across all 130 or so repertoires. The classifier was reported to diagnose cytomegalovirus status with high specificity and sensitivity in both the original cohort and the validation cohort. A few of the identified cytomegalovirus-associated TCR beta chains were confirmed in vitro to be specific for cytomegalovirus antigens. Across donors, most TCR sequences were observed very rarely, whereas some public TCRs were present in many individuals.

Comments on this clone: There is no known antigen for this receptor. No clone much larger than this one lies a single base away; base qualities are absent.

Donors formed part of the validation cohort, which comprised approximately 130 subjects and was distinct from the first cohort of fewer than 750 subjects. Looking up the germline V gene yields CDR1 KGHSH and CDR2 LQKENI. At the junction V is shortened by 3 bases and J by 6 bases; bases outside the gene matches: 13. From the cysteine through the phenylalanine, the CDR3 covers 17 amino acids. The DNA shown is the 51-base CDR3, in frame from base 1. Receptor amplification or capture employed the immunoSEQ multiplex PCR assay. Regarding the original processing steps: To diagnose cytomegalovirus status from the catalog of TCR beta chain sequences, a statistical classification framework was built. Entries here come from immuneACCESS through TCRdb and include only in-frame sequences with V and J called. Some clones fail to appear in such tables; in the studies checked, an unresolved V gene covers under half of the shortfall, and the cause of the remainder is unknown. V and J calls and clone size are as listed in that table; D and trimming were resolved from the DNA. The sample table lists 150,000 or so clones, 85% to 90% of them with a count of one. The ten largest clones take up more than 1% of the sample.

The sequenced sample consisted of PBMCs. The V gene is TRBV18 and the J gene is TRBJ1-3; 8 junctional bases match TRBD1. The receptor comes from a woman aged 18-35 years in good health and CMV-seronegative. CDR3 sequence: CASSPLGQGGRENTIYF. Read as DNA, the sequence is TGTGCCAGCTCACCTCTCGGACAGGGAGGCAGAGAAAACACCATATATTTT.